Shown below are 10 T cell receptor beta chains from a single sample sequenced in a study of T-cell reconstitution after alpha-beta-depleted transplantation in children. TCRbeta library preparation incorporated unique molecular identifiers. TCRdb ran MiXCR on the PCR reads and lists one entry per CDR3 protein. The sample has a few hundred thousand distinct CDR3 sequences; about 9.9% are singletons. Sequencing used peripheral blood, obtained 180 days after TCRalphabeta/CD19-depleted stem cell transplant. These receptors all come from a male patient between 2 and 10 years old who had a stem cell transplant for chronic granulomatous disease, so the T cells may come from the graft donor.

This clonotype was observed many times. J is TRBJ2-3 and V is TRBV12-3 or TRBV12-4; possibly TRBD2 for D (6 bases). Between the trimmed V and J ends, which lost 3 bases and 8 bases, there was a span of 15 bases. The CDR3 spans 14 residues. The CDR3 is CASSFWGVQGTQYF. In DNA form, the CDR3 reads TGTGCCAGCAGTTTTTGGGGGGTCCAGGGTACGCAGTATTTT.

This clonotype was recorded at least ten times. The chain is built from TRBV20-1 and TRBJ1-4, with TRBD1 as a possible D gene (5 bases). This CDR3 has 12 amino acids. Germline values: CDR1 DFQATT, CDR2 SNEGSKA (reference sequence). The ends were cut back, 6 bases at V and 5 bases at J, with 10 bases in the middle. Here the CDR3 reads CSARDVNEKLFF. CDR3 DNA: TGCAGTGCCAGGGACGTAAATGAAAAACTGTTTTTT.

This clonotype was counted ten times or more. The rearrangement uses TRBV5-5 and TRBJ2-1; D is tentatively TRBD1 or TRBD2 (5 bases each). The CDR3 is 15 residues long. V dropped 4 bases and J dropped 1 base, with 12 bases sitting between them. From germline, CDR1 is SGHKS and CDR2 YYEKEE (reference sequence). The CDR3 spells CASSGDERSYNEQFF. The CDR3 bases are TGTGCCAGCAGCGGGGACGAAAGATCCTACAATGAGCAGTTCTTC.

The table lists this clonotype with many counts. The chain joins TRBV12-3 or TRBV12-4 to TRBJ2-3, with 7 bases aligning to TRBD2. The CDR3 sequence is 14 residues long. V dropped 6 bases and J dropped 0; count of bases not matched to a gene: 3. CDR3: CASSGAGSTDTQYF. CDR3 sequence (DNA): TGTGCCAGCAGCGGAGCGGGAAGCACAGATACGCAGTATTTT.

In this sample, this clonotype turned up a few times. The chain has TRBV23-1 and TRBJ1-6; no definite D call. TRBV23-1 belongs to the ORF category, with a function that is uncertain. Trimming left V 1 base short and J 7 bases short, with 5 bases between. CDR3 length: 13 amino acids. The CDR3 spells CASSQFGNSPLHF. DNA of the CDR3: TGCGCCAGCAGTCAATTCGGGAATTCACCCCTCCACTTT.

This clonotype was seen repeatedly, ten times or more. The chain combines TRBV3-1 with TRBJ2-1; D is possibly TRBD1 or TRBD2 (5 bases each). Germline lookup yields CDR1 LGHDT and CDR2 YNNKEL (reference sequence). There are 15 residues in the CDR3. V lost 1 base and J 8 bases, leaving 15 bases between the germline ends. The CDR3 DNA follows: TGTGCCAGCAGCCAAGGGCCATTGGGGACCGATGAGCAGTTCTTC. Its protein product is CASSQGPLGTDEQFF.

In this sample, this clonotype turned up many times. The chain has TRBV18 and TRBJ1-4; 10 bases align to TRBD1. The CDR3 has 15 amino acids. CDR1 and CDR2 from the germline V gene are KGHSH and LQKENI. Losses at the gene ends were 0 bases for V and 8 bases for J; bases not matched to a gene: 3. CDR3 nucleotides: TGTGCCAGCTCACCACCGCAGGGACAGGGGGAAAAACTGTTTTTT. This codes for CASSPPQGQGEKLFF.

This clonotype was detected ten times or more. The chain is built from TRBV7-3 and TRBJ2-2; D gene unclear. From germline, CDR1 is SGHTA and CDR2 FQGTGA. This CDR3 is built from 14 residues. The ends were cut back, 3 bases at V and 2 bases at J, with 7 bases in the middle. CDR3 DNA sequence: TGTGCCAGCAGCTTGAGGCAAAACACCGGGGAGCTGTTTTTT. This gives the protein CASSLRQNTGELFF.

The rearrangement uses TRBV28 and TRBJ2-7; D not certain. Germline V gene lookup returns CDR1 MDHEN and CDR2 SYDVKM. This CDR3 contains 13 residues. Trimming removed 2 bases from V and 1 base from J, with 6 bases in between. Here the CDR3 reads CASSLPISYEQYF. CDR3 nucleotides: TGTGCCAGCAGTTTACCGATTTCCTACGAGCAGTACTTC.

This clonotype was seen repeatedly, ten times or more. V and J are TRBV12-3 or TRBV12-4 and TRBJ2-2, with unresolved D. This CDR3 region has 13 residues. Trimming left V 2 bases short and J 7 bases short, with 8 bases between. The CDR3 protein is CASSLSEDGELFF. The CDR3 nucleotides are TGTGCCAGCAGTTTATCAGAAGACGGGGAGCTGTTTTTT.